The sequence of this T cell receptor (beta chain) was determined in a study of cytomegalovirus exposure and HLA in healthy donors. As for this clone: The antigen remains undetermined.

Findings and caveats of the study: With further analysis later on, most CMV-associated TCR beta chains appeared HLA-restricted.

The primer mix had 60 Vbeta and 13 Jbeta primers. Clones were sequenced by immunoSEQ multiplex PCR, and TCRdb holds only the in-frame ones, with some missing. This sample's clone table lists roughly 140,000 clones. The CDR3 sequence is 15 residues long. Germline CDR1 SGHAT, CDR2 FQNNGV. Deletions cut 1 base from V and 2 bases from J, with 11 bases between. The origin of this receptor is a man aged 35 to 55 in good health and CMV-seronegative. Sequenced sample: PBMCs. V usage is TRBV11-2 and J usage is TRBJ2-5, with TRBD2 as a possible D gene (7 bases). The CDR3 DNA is TGTGCCAGCAGCTTAGGTCGGGGGGCTCAAGAGACCCAGTACTTC. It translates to CASSLGRGAQETQYF.